Included here is one T cell receptor (beta chain) sequence, with context. The CDR3 runs to 16 residues. CDR1 is SGHTA, CDR2 FQGNSA, per germline. The V and J ends lost 11 bases and 0 bases, in that order; junction bases with no gene match: 10. In the authors' methods: Counts of nucleated cells, estimated from reference gene primer amplification, were obtained. Profiling relied on immunoSEQ multiplex PCR, and the TCRdb table lists in-frame clones only, not all of them. V and J calls and clone size follow that table, whereas D and trimming were derived from the DNA. The sample consists of about 200,000 clones, approximately 83% of them appearing once. The data derive from a study of blood T cell repertoires in COVID-19. Study summary: Whether acute or convalescent, the COVID-19 samples came from the United States, Italy and Spain. PBMCs, B-cell-depleted T cells, or T cells were the source of the cDNA or gDNA that made up the material.

Sample: peripheral blood. This receptor was obtained from a human donor with active or convalescent COVID-19. The donor label of this sample is uncertain. The chain employs TRBV7-2 and TRBJ2-1, with 10 bases lining up with TRBD2. The CDR3 DNA follows: TGTGCCGCCAGCGGGGGGGGCCGTCGCTCCTACAATGAGCAGTTCTTC. Protein: CAASGGGRRSYNEQFF.